The source of this T cell receptor beta chain is a study of shared clonotypes between healthy human individuals. The protocol was immunoSEQ multiplex PCR, while the TCRdb copy is restricted to in-frame clones and leaves out a portion. The data hold about 1.1 million clones, with approximately 75% observed a single time. CDR1 and CDR2 from the germline V gene are LNHDA and SQIVND (reference sequence). Trimming left V 10 bases short and J 0 bases short, with 13 bases between. The length of the CDR3 is 14 residues. This chain connects TRBV19 to TRBJ2-1; D is perhaps TRBD2 (6 bases). Sequenced sample: memory CD4+ T cells from PBMCs. Subset in this sample: CD45RA-negative fraction. The TCR comes from a man aged 18 to 30 in good health. Some clones in this sample may be carry-over from other donors' samples. The CDR3 bases are TGTGCCACCCGGAGGGCGAACTCCTACAATGAGCAGTTCTTC. Its translation is CATRRANSYNEQFF.